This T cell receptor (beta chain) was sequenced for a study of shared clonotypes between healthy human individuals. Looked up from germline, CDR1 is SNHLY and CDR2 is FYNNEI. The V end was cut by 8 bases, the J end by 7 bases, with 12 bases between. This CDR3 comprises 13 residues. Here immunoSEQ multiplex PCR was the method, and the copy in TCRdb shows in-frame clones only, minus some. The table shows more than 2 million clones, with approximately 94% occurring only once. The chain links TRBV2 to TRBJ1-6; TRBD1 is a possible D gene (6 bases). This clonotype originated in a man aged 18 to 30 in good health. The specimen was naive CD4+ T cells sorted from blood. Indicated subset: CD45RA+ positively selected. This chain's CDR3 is CASGGRMNSPLHF. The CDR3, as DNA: TGTGCCAGCGGGGGGCGGATGAATTCACCCCTCCACTTT.